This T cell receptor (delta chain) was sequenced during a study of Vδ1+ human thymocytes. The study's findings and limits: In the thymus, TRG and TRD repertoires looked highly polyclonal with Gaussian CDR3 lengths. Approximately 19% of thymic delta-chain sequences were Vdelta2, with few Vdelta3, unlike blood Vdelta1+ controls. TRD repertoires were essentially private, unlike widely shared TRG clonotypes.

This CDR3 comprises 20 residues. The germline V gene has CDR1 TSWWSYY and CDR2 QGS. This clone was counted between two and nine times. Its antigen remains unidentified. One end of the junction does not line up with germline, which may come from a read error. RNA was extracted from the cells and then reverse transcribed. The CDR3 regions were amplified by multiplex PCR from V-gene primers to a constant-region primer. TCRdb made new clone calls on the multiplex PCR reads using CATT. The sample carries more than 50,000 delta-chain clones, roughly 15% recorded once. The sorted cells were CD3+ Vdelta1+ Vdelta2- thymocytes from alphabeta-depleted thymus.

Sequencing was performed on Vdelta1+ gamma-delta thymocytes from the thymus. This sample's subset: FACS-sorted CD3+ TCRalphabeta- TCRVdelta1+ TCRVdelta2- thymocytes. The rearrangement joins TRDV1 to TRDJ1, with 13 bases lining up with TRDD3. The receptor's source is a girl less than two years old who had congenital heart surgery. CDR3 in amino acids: CALGLLPQYWGIRDTDRLIF. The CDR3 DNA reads TGTGCTCTTGGGCTACTTCCCCAGTACTGGGGGATACGGGACACCGATAGACTCATCTTT.